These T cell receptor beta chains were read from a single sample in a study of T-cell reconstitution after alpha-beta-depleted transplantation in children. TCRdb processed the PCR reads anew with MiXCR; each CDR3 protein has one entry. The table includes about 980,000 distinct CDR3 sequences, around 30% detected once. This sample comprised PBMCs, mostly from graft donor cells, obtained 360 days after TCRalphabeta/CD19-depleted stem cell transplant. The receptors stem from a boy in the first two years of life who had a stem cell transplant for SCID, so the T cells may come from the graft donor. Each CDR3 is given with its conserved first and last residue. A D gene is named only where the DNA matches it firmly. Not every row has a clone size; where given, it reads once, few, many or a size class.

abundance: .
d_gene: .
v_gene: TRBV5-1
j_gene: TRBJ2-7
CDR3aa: CASSYGSSAYEQYF
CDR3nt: TGCGCCAGCAGCTATGGGTCCTCGGCCTACGAGCAGTACTTC

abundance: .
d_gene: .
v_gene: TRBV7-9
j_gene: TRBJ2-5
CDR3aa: CASSHGGEYQETQYF
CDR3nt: TGTGCCAGCAGCCACGGTGGCGAGTACCAAGAGACCCAGTACTTC

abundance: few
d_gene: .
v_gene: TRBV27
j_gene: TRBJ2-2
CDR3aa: CASSSAIRTNTGELFF
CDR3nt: TGTGCCAGCAGTTCGGCGATCCGTACGAACACCGGGGAGCTGTTTTTT

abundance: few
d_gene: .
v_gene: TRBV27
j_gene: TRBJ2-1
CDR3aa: CASSPRGTQGSNEQFF
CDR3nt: TGTGCCAGCAGTCCGAGGGGTACACAGGGCTCCAATGAGCAGTTCTTC

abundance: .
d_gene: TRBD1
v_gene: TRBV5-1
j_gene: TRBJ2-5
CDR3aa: CASSLWTGQETQYF
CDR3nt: TGCGCCAGCAGCTTATGGACAGGGCAAGAGACCCAGTACTTC

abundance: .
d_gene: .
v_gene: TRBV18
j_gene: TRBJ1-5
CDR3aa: CASSPVTGNQPQHF
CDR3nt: TGTGCCAGCTCACCAGTGACGGGCAATCAGCCCCAGCATTTT

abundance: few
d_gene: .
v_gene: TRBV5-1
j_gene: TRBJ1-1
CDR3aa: CASSRGSGDTEAFF
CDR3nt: TGCGCCAGCAGTCGGGGTTCCGGGGACACTGAAGCTTTCTTT

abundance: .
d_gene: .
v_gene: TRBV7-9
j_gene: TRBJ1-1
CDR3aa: CASRWGQTDTEAFF
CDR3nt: TGTGCCAGCAGGTGGGGACAAACCGACACTGAAGCTTTCTTT

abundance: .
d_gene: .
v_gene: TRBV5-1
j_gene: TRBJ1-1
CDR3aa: CASSPYGGLNTEAFF
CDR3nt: TGCGCCAGCAGCCCCTACGGAGGACTGAACACTGAAGCTTTCTTT

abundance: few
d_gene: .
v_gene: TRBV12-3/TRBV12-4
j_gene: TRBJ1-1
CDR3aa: CGLRRTEMNTEAFF
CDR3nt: TGTGGTTTGCGGAGGACAGAGATGAACACTGAAGCTTTCTTT

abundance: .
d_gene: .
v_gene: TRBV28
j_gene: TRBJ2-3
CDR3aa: CASSSFPRDSRADTQYF
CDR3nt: TGTGCCAGCAGTTCGTTCCCCCGGGACTCCAGGGCAGATACGCAGTATTTT

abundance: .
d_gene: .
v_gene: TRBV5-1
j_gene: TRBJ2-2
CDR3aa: CASSLWTVRGELFF
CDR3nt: TGCGCCAGCAGCCTTTGGACTGTCCGCGGGGAGCTGTTTTTT

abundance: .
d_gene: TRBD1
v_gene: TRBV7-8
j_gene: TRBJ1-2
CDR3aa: CASSQGTGHYGYTF
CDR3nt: TGTGCCAGCAGTCAAGGGACAGGGCACTATGGCTACACCTTC

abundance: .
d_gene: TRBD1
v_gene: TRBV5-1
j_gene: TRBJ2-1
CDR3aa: CASSYETGTGQFF
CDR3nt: TGCGCCAGCAGCTACGAAACCGGGACAGGGCAGTTCTTC

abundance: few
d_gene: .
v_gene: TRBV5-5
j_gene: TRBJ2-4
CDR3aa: CASSRGAGGHLAKNIQYF
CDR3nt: TGTGCCAGCAGCAGGGGGGCCGGGGGGCATTTAGCCAAAAACATTCAGTACTTC

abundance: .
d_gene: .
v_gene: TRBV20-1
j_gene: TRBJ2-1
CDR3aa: CSAASITRSGQFF
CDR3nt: TGCAGTGCTGCCTCCATCACTAGATCGGGGCAGTTCTTC

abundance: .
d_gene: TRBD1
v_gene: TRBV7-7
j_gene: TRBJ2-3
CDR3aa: CASSPDRVRGDTQYF
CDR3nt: TGTGCCAGCAGCCCCGACAGGGTCAGAGGAGATACGCAGTATTTT

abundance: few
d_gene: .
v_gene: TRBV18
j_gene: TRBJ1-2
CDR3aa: CASSPTHNYGYTF
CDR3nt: TGTGCCAGCTCTCCAACACATAACTATGGCTACACCTTC

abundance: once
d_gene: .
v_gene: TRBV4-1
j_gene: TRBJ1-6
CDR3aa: CASSQNERDNSPLHF
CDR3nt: TGCGCCAGCAGCCAGAATGAAAGAGATAATTCACCCCTCCACTTT

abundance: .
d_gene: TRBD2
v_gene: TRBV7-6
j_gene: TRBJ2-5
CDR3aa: CASSSLAEQETQYF
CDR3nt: TGTGCCAGCAGCTCCCTAGCGGAACAAGAGACCCAGTACTTC

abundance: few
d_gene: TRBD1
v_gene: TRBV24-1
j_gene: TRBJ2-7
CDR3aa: CATSDKRDRFYEQYF
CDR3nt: TGTGCCACCAGTGATAAAAGGGACAGGTTCTACGAGCAGTACTTC

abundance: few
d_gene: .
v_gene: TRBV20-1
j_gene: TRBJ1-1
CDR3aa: CSARIHPPNTEAFF
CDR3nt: TGCAGTGCCAGGATCCATCCCCCGAACACTGAAGCTTTCTTT

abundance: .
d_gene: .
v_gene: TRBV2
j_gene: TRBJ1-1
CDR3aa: CAGGSGDTEAFF
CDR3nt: TGTGCCGGGGGGTCGGGGGACACTGAAGCTTTCTTT

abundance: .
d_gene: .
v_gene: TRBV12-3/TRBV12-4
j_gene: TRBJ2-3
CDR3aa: CASSSQGRWDTDTQYF
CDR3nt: TGTGCCAGCAGTTCCCAGGGGAGGTGGGACACAGATACGCAGTATTTT

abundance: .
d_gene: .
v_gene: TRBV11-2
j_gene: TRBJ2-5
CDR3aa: CASSALGLSLGETQYF
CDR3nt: TGTGCCAGCAGCGCCCTCGGCTTGAGTCTAGGGGAGACCCAGTACTTC

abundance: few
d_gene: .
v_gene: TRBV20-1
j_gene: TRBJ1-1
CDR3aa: CSAFREGTEAFF
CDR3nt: TGCAGTGCCTTCAGGGAGGGAACTGAAGCTTTCTTT

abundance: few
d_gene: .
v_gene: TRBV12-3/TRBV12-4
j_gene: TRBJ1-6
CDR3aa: CASSLGTRQLALHF
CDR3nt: TGTGCCAGCAGTTTAGGTACCAGACAATTGGCCCTCCACTTT

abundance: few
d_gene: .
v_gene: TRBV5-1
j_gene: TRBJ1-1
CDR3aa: CASSLGDLTEAFF
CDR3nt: TGCGCCAGCAGCTTGGGGGATTTGACTGAAGCTTTCTTT

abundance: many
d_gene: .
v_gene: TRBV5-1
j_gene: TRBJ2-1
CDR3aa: CASSSVDPSYNEQFF
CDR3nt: TGCGCCAGCAGCTCGGTGGACCCCTCCTACAATGAGCAGTTCTTC